This entry lists 11 T cell receptor beta chains sequenced from one sample in a study of T cell clonality in common variable immunodeficiency. TCRdb's copy holds only in-frame clones and misses some; the assay was immunoSEQ multiplex PCR. The repertoire consists of about 42,000 clones, none detected only once. Sequenced sample: peripheral blood mononuclear cells. The receptors were sampled from a person aged 18 to 75 in good health.

This clone was detected many times. The read ends 3 residues before the CDR3 terminus; that terminus is restored from the germline J gene. This chain uses TRBV12-3 or TRBV12-4 with TRBJ1-6, with D tentatively TRBD1 (6 bases). This CDR3 contains 16 residues. The germline V and J ends were trimmed by 5 bases and 8 bases, with 19 bases remaining between them. CDR3 DNA, as far as it was read: TGTGCCAGCAGTAAACGTACAGGGCTATACTATTCACCC. Its protein is CASSKRTGLYYSP. The full CDR3 protein reads CASSKRTGLYYSPLHF.

This clone came up many times. The read terminates 3 residues before the CDR3 end, so the remaining end is supplied by the germline J gene. The rearrangement uses TRBV12-3 or TRBV12-4 and TRBJ2-1; TRBD2 is a possible D gene (6 bases). V was clipped by 6 bases and J by 0 bases, with 12 bases between them. The CDR3 runs to 15 residues. Partial CDR3 DNA: TGTGCCAGCAGCCTAGCGCGTCGCTCCTACAATGAG. It is translated as CASSLARRSYNE. The whole CDR3 is CASSLARRSYNEQFF.

This clone was seen ten or more times. The sequenced fragment ends 3 residues before the CDR3 boundary, so the rest is inferred from the germline J gene. The chain carries TRBV6-2 or TRBV6-3 and TRBJ2-2; D unresolved. Germline V lookup: CDR1 MNHEY, CDR2 SVGEGT. The CDR3 covers 14 residues. V gave up 8 bases and J gave up 0 bases, with 10 bases separating them. The chain's CDR3 is CASGFGSNTGELFF. The CDR3 DNA, read in part, is TGTGCCAGCGGGTTCGGGTCGAACACCGGGGAG.

This clone came up many times. The read is 3 residues too short to cover the CDR3 end, so that end is filled in from the germline J gene. This chain uses TRBV19 with TRBJ1-2; 8 nucleotides agree with TRBD1. The germline V gene has CDR1 LNHDA and CDR2 SQIVND (reference sequence). V shed 5 bases and J 6 bases; nucleotides not matched to a gene: 17. The CDR3 length is 17 residues. The CDR3 here is CASSDYRTGRFSDGYTF. The CDR3 DNA, read in part, is TGTGCCAGTAGTGACTACCGGACAGGGAGGTTTAGTGATGGC.

This clone occurred many times. The CDR3 end is not reached by the read, which stops 3 residues before it; the germline J gene fills it in. V gene TRBV28 combines with J gene TRBJ2-7, with D possibly TRBD2 on 7 matching bases. Trimming pared 5 bases from V and 4 bases from J, leaving 18 bases between. In germline, CDR1 is MDHEN, CDR2 SYDVKM. This CDR3 is built from 15 residues. CDR3 DNA (partial): TGTGCCAGCAGTCTGGGGGGGCAAAAGGGGTACGAG. As protein: CASSLGGQKGYE. The full-length CDR3 reads as CASSLGGQKGYEQYF. Complete variable domain (other parts from reference TRBV28 and TRBJ2-7): DVKVTQSSRYLVKRTGEKVFLECVQDMDHENMFWYRQDPGLGLRLIYFSYDVKMKEKGDIPEGYSVSREKKERFSLILESASTNQTSMYLCASSLGGQKGYEQYFGPGTRLTVT.

This clone occurred many times. Read data end 3 residues before the CDR3 end; the end is taken from the germline J gene. The chain employs TRBV20-1 and TRBJ2-3; the D gene is possibly TRBD2 (7 bases). This CDR3 is 16 amino acids long. Trimming removed 6 bases from V and 6 bases from J, with 25 bases in between. Germline lookup yields CDR1 DFQATT and CDR2 SNEGSKA (reference sequence). This chain's CDR3 is CSAIVLGGGVRDTQYF. The CDR3 DNA, read in part, is TGCAGTGCCATCGTACTGGGGGGGGGCGTTAGGGATACG.

In this sample, this clone turned up many times. The read gets to within 3 residues of the CDR3 end, and the germline J gene fills in the rest. V usage is TRBV20-1 and J usage is TRBJ2-5; 10 nucleotides match TRBD2. The CDR3 length is 16 residues. Germline V gene sequence: CDR1 DFQATT, CDR2 SNEGSKA (reference sequence). With 6 bases clipped from V and 5 bases from J, the junction kept 15 bases outside the gene matches. The CDR3 is CSAESSGSGLRETQYF. CDR3 DNA, as far as it was read: TGCAGTGCAGAATCTAGCGGGAGTGGGTTGAGGGAGACC.

This clone was recorded a few times. An end of the junction differs from the germline gene, which may be a read error. The missing CDR3 end, 3 residues past where the read stops, is filled in from the germline J gene. J is TRBJ2-7 and V is TRBV7-7, with a weak D call TRBD2 (7 bases). The CDR3 length is 14 residues. Germline loops: CDR1 SSHAT, CDR2 FNYEAQ (reference sequence). CDR3 residues: CASSLGEGAYEQYF. CDR3 bases read: TGTGCTAGCAGTCTTGGGGAGGGGGCCTACGAG.

This clone was counted many times. The sequence runs out 3 residues before the end of the CDR3; the remainder is reconstructed from the germline J gene. The chain uses TRBV6-1 and TRBJ1-1; no firm D call. CDR3 size: 13 residues. CDR1 and CDR2 (germline): MNHNS, SASEGT. The DNA read from the CDR3 is TGTGCCAGCAGTGAAAGACCATCAGGAGGA. Residues: CASSERPSGG. The complete CDR3 sequence is CASSERPSGGAFF.

This clone appeared many times. The DNA ends 3 residues before the CDR3 does, and the rest of the CDR3 is filled in from the germline J gene. V is TRBV19 and J is TRBJ1-2; no clear D gene. CDR3 length: 13 amino acids. Germline assignment: CDR1 LNHDA and CDR2 SQIVND (reference sequence). Trimming took 5 bases from V and 5 from J, leaving 12 bases between them. Partial CDR3 DNA: TGTGCCAGTAGTCGCCAGGCCCTATATGGC. Translating gives CASSRQALYG. From start to end, the CDR3 is CASSRQALYGYTF.

At least ten counts were recorded for this clone. The read stops 3 residues short of the end of the CDR3; the missing end is completed from the germline J gene. The gene calls are TRBV2 and TRBJ2-1; a weak D match, TRBD1 (5 bases). The CDR3 contains 13 residues. CDR1 is SNHLY and CDR2 is FYNNEI in the germline V gene. V lost 7 bases, J lost 8 bases, and 15 bases lay in between. The DNA read from the CDR3 is TGTGCCAGCACCTCCTCAGGGTACCATGAG. This translates into CASTSSGYHE. In full, the CDR3 is CASTSSGYHEQFF. Full variable domain (missing parts from reference TRBV2 and TRBJ2-1): EPEVTQTPSHQVTQMGQEVILRCVPISNHLYFYWYRQILGQKVEFLVSFYNNEISEKSEIFDDQFSVERPDGSNFTLKIRSTKLEDSAMYFCASTSSGYHEQFFGPGTRLTVL.